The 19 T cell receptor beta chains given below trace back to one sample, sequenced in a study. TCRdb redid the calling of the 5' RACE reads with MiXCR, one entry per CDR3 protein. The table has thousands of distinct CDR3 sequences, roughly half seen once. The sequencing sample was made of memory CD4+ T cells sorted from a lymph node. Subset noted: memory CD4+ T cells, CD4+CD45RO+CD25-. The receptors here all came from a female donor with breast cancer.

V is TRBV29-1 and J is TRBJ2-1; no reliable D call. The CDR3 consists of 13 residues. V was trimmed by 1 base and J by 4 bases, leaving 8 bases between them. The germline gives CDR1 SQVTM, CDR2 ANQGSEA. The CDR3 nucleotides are TGCAGCGTTGAAGGAACAAAGTACAATGAGCAGTTCTTC. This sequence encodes CSVEGTKYNEQFF.

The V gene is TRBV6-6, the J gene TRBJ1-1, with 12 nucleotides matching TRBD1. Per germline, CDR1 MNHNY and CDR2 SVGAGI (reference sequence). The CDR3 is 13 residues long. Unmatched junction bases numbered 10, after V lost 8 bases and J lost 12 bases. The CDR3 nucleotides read TGTGCCAGCCGTTCCTCGGGACAGGGGGCGACTTTCTTT. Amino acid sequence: CASRSSGQGATFF.

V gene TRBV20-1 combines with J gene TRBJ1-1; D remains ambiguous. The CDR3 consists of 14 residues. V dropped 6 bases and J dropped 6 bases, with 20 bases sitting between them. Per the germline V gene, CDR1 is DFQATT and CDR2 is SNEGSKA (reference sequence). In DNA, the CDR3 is TGCAGTGCACCTCTCCCTTCTACTTTGGCTGAAGCTTTCTTT. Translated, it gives CSAPLPSTLAEAFF.

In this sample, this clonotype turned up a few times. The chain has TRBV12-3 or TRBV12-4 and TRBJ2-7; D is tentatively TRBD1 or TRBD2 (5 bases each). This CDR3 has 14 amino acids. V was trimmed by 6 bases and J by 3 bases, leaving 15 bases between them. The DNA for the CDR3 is TGTGCCAGCAGCCGGGACGGGACCTTCTACGAGCAGTACTTC. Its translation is CASSRDGTFYEQYF.

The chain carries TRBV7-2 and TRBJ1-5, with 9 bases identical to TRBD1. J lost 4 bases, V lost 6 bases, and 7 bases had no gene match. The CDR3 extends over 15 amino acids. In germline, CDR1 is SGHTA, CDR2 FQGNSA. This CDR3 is CASSSGTGFNQPQHF. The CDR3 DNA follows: TGTGCCAGCAGTTCCGGGACAGGGTTTAATCAGCCCCAGCATTTT. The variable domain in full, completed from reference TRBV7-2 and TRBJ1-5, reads GAGVSQSPSNKVTEKGKDVELRCDPISGHTALYWYRQSLGQGLEFLIYFQGNSAPDKSGLPSDRFSAERTGGSVSTLTIQRTQQEDSAVYLCASSSGTGFNQPQHFGDGTRLSIL.

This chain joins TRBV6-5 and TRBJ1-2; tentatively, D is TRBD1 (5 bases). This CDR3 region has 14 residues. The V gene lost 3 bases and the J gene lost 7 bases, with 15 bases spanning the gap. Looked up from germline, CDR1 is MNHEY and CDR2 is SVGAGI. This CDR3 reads CASSYEGPVSGYTF. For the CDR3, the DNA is TGTGCCAGCAGTTATGAGGGGCCGGTATCTGGCTACACCTTC.

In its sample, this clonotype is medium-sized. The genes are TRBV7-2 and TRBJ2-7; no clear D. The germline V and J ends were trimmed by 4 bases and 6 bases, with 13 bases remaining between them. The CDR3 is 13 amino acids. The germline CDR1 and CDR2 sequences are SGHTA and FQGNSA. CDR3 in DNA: TGTGCCAGCAGCTCATCCGGACGGCCCGAGCAGTACTTC. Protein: CASSSSGRPEQYF.

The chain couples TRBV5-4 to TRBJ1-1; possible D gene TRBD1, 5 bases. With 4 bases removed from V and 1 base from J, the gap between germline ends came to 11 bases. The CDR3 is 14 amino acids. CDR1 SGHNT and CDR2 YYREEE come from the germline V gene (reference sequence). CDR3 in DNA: TGTGCCAGCAGCCAGGCCCAGGGGAACACTGAAGCTTTCTTT. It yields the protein CASSQAQGNTEAFF.

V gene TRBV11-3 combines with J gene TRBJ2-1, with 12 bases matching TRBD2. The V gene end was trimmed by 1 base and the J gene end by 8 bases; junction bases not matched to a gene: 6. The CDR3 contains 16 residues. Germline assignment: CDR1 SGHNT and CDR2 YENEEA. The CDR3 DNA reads TGTGCCAGCAGCTTAGTTGCACTAGCGGGAGGTGATGAGCAGTTCTTC. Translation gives CASSLVALAGGDEQFF.

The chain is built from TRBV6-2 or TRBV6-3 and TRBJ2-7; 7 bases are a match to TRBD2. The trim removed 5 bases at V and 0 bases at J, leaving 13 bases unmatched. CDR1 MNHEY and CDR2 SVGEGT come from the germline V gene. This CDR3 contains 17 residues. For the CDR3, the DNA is TGTGCCAGCAGTCCAGCTCGCGTGGGAGGGAGCTCCTACGAGCAGTACTTC. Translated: CASSPARVGGSSYEQYF.

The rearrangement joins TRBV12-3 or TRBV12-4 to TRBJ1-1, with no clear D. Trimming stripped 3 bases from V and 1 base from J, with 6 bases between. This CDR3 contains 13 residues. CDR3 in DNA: TGTGCCAGCAGTTTTCGGGAGAACACTGAAGCTTTCTTT. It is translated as CASSFRENTEAFF.

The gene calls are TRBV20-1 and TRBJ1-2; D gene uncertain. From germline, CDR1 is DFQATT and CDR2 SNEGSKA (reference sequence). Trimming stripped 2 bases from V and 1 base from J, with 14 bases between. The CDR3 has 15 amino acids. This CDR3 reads CSARPPSADNYGYTF. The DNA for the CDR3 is TGCAGTGCTAGACCCCCCTCCGCGGATAACTATGGCTACACCTTC.

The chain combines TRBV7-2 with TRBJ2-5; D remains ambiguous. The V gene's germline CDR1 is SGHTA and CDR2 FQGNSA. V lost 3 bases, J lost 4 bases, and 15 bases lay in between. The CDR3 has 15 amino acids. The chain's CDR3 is CASSLAAGVGETQYF. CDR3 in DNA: TGTGCCAGCAGCTTGGCTGCCGGCGTCGGAGAGACCCAGTACTTC.

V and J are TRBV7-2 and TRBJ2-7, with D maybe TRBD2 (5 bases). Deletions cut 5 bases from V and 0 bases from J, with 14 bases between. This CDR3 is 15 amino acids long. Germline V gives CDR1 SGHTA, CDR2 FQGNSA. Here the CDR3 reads CASSPGLVSSYEQYF. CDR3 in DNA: TGTGCCAGCAGCCCCGGACTGGTAAGCTCCTACGAGCAGTACTTC. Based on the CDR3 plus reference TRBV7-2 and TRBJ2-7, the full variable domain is GAGVSQSPSNKVTEKGKDVELRCDPISGHTALYWYRQSLGQGLEFLIYFQGNSAPDKSGLPSDRFSAERTGGSVSTLTIQRTQQEDSAVYLCASSPGLVSSYEQYFGPGTRLTVT.

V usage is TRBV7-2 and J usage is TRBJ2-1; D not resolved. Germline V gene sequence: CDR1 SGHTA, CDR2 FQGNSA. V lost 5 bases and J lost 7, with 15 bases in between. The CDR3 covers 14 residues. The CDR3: CASSQLTVWNEQFF. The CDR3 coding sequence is TGTGCCAGCAGCCAGTTGACGGTGTGGAATGAGCAGTTCTTC.

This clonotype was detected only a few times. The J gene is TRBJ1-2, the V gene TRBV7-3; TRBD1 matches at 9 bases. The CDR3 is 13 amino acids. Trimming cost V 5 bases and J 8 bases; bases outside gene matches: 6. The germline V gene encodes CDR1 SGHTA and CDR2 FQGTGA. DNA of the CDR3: TGTGCCAGCAGCACAGGGACAGGGAGGGGCTACACCTTC. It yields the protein CASSTGTGRGYTF. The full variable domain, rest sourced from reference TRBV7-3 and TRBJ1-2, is GAGVSQTPSNKVTEKGKYVELRCDPISGHTALYWYRQSLGQGPEFLIYFQGTGAADDSGLPNDRFFAVRPEGSVSTLKIQRTERGDSAVYLCASSTGTGRGYTFGSGTRLTVV.

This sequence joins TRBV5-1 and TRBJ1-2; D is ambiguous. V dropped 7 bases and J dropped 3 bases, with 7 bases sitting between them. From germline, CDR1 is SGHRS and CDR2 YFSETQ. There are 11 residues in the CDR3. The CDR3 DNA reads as TGCGCCAGCGGAGGAGACTATGGCTACACCTTC. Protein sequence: CASGGDYGYTF.

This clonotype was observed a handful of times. CDR3 sequence (DNA): TGCAGTGCTAGTAGGACAGCCTCCTACGAGCAGTACTTC. Its protein is CSASRTASYEQYF. V usage is TRBV20-1 and J usage is TRBJ2-7; D is possibly TRBD1 (6 bases). The CDR3 totals 13 residues. The V and J ends lost 3 bases and 0 bases respectively, with 9 bases between them. CDR1 and CDR2 from the germline V gene are DFQATT and SNEGSKA (reference sequence).

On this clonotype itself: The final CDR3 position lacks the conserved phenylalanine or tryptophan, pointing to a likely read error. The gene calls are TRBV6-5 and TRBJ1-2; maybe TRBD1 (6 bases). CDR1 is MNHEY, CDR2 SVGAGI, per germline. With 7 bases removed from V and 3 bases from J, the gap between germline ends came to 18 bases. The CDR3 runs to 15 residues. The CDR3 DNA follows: TGTGCCAGCATACCGGACAGCAGGGCGGACTATGGCTACACCTAC. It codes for CASIPDSRADYGYTY.